This T cell receptor (beta chain) came from a study of T cells in Graves' hyperthyroidism and ophthalmopathy. About the research overall: Prior to any treatment, at the point of initial diagnosis, peripheral blood was collected.

Extraction of PBMCs used 8 to 10 ml of fresh peripheral blood. The germline V gene has CDR1 SGHTA and CDR2 FQGNSA. This CDR3 has 13 residues. The junction had 6 bases not matched to a gene; V was cut back by 3 bases and J by 7 bases. It was RNA transcripts that yielded the amplified TCR beta CDR3 regions. First-round RT-PCR of the TCR CDR3 relied on the HTBI primer set. Using its own MiXCR run on the multiplex PCR reads, TCRdb lists one record per CDR3 protein. This sample yields roughly 740,000 distinct CDR3 sequences, of which approximately 16% are seen a single time; over 7.5% belongs to the top ten. This clonotype appeared many times.

Input material: blood. The chain combines TRBV7-2 with TRBJ2-7, with 7 bases matching TRBD2. This clonotype originated in a young man with Graves' hyperthyroidism. Here the CDR3 DNA reads TGTGCCAGCAGCTTCATTATCGGGGGGGAGCAGTACTTC. It translates to CASSFIIGGEQYF.